A few counts support the clone carrying this T cell receptor (beta chain). Its target is unknown. One junction end does not reproduce the germline sequence, and a read error may be involved. CDR3 regions were amplified by Arm-PCR using iRepertoire HTBI primers to build TCR beta libraries. Study processing details: Identified across the samples were 60 to 70 TRBV segments and over twelve TRBJ segments. TCRdb reanalysed the multiplex PCR reads using MiXCR and keeps one entry per CDR3 protein. The V and J calls here are based on TCRdb, not the publication. The sample shows roughly 610,000 distinct CDR3 sequences, roughly 16% of them seen only once. This entry is derived from a study of regulatory T cells in long-lasting Graves disease. Time point meaning: newly diagnosed GD, antithyroid drugs for less than 3 months. RNA isolated from PBMCs was used to make the TCR library. CDR3 length: 13 residues. Germline CDR1 DFQATT, CDR2 SNEGSKA (reference sequence).

Study observations and caveats: Only peripheral blood was studied, not thyroid tissue. Having only a small sample size may have limited accuracy. Under persistent disease, TRBV28, TRBJ1-2 and TRBJ2-5 were used preferentially.

The same sample was also used in a study of T cells in Graves' hyperthyroidism and ophthalmopathy.

The sequenced sample was peripheral blood mononuclear cells (PBMCs), obtained at new diagnosis, from a patient treated with antithyroid drugs. The sequence was collected from a man aged 18 to 29 with Graves disease. The V gene is TRBV20-1, the J gene TRBJ1-1; TRBD1 aligns across 8 bases. CDR3 loop: CSARLTGAIGASF. CDR3 nucleotides: TGCAGTGCTAGGCTGACAGGGGCGATTGGGGCTTCCTTT.